The clone carrying this T cell receptor beta chain was seen once. Original processing notes: Reference gene primer amplification yielded estimated nucleated cell counts. Profiled with immunoSEQ multiplex PCR; TCRdb holds only in-frame clones, not every one. V, J and clone size were drawn from that table, and D and trimming were deduced from the DNA. Here the sample spans approximately 230,000 clones, about 91% being singletons. These data belong to a study of blood T cell repertoires in COVID-19. Turning to the study itself: Samples representing acute and convalescent COVID-19 were sourced from the United States, Italy and Spain. T cells, B-cell-depleted T cells, or PBMCs provided the cDNA or gDNA that served as material.

The CDR3 runs 15 residues. Trimming cost V 7 bases and J 7 bases, with 17 bases left between them. Per germline, CDR1 LGHDT and CDR2 YNNKEL (reference sequence). Sequences were obtained from peripheral blood. This clonotype was obtained from a woman in her twenties or thirties with COVID-19, enrolled during active disease. The chain has TRBV3-1 (or the pseudogene TRBV3-2) and TRBJ1-6; maybe TRBD1 (5 bases). The CDR3 spells CASNRREVLNSPLHF. The CDR3 DNA reads as TGTGCCAGCAACCGCAGGGAGGTTCTCAATTCACCCCTCCACTTT.